These T cell receptor beta chains were read from a single sample in a study of OX40 agonist ivuxolimab in advanced cancers. Clones were read by immunoSEQ multiplex PCR, and TCRdb kept only the in-frame ones, dropping some. Altogether 60,000 to 80,000 clones are present, about 81% being singletons, with the ten largest covering 5%. The sample here was CD4+ or CD8+ T cells sorted from blood, taken in a trial of the OX40 agonist ivuxolimab. The receptors derive from an adult with an advanced solid tumor such as melanoma, head and neck, liver or kidney cancer. The CDR3 runs from the conserved cysteine through the conserved F or W. The D gene is left open where the match is weak. Only part of the rows carry a size: once, few, many, or a class if the clone is expanded.

j_call d_call clone_size v_call cdr3_nt cdr3_aa
TRBJ1-6 - - TRBV5-1 TGCGCCAGCAGCCGGGGGCCGGTATTGGGGAGGAATTCACCCCTCCACTTT CASSRGPVLGRNSPLHF
TRBJ2-1 TRBD1 - TRBV6-5 TGTGCCAGCAAAAGGACAGGGTCCAATGAGCAGTTCTTC CASKRTGSNEQFF
TRBJ2-3 TRBD1 - TRBV6-1 TGTGCCAGCACGGGACAGGGAGCAGGGGATACGCAGTATTTT CASTGQGAGDTQYF
TRBJ1-2 TRBD1 few TRBV7-9 TGTGCCAGCACCGCTGGACAGGGAGTATTTGGCTACACCTTC CASTAGQGVFGYTF
TRBJ1-6 - - TRBV10-2 TGCGCCACCCGGATCGGTAGACAGGCGGAGAGATCACCCCTCCACTTT CATRIGRQAERSPLHF
TRBJ2-3 - - TRBV18 TGTGCCAGCTCACCTGCGAGGGCGGGAACAGTTCTAGATACGCAGTATTTT CASSPARAGTVLDTQYF
TRBJ1-1 - - TRBV5-4 TGTGCCAGCAGCTTGGAAAGATTGAACACTGAAGCTTTCTTT CASSLERLNTEAFF
TRBJ1-5 - - TRBV5-3 TGTGCCAGAAGCAGGGATAATCAGCCCCAGCATTTT CARSRDNQPQHF
TRBJ1-1 TRBD1 - TRBV18 TGTGCCAGCTCACTGGCCGGGACAGGGTCCGCCACTGAAGCTTTCTTT CASSLAGTGSATEAFF
TRBJ1-4 - - TRBV6-5 TGTGCCAGCAGTCCCATGGGGACGGAGAATGAAAAACTGTTTTTT CASSPMGTENEKLFF
TRBJ1-1 - - TRBV7-3 TGTGCCAGCAGCTTAACCGGAAACACTGAAGCTTTCTTT CASSLTGNTEAFF
TRBJ2-1 - - TRBV5-1 TGCGCCAGCAGCCTGGAGGCGGGGAGCTCCTACAATGAGCAGTTCTTC CASSLEAGSSYNEQFF
TRBJ2-7 - - TRBV5-1 TGCGCCAGCAGCCAGCCGGGGGGCGACGAGCAGTACTTC CASSQPGGDEQYF
TRBJ2-7 - - TRBV30 TGTGCCTGGAGTGTACAGCCAGGGCCCGAGCAGTACTTC CAWSVQPGPEQYF
TRBJ2-5 - - TRBV10-3 TGTGCCATCAGTGATCAGAATCCGGGAACGGGCGGAGAGACCCAGTACTTC CAISDQNPGTGGETQYF
TRBJ2-3 - few TRBV7-2 TGTGCCAGCAGCTTAGGTTTGGGCAGCCCCACAGATACGCAGTATTTT CASSLGLGSPTDTQYF
TRBJ1-5 - - TRBV7-8 TGTGCCAGCAGCCCACTCGGCGTTGAGTACAATCAGCCCCAGCATTTT CASSPLGVEYNQPQHF
TRBJ2-2 - - TRBV6-5 TGTGCCAGCAGAGACGGGGAGCTGTTTTTT CASRDGELFF
TRBJ1-3 - - TRBV7-2 TGTGCCAGCAGCTCCCAGAGCGGGGCTGGAAACACCATATATTTT CASSSQSGAGNTIYF
TRBJ1-6 - - TRBV2 TGTGCCAGCAGTGGCAATAATTCACCCCTCCACTTT CASSGNNSPLHF
TRBJ1-1 - - TRBV7-9 TGTGCCAGCAGCTTAGCGGTAAACCCTGAAGCTTTCTTT CASSLAVNPEAFF
TRBJ1-6 - - TRBV6-1 TGTGCCAGCAGTGAAGCACAGGCCAGCCTAAGTCCCTATAATTCACCCCTCCACTTT CASSEAQASLSPYNSPLHF
TRBJ2-1 - - TRBV19 TGTGCCAGTAGTACCCCGGCCTTTCGAGGACTGTCAGCCGGCAATGAGCAGTTCTTC CASSTPAFRGLSAGNEQFF
TRBJ1-5 - - TRBV19 TGTGCCAGTATGACTGGGAGGCAGCCCCAGCATTTT CASMTGRQPQHF
TRBJ2-5 - - TRBV10-3 TGTGCCATCAGTCCGGACGAGGGCCAAGAGACCCAGTACTTC CAISPDEGQETQYF
TRBJ1-2 - - TRBV2 TGTGCCAGCAGTACCTGGAGTTATGGCTACACCTTC CASSTWSYGYTF
TRBJ1-1 TRBD1 - TRBV7-2 TGTGCCAGCAGCTGGGGGACAGGGGATGAAGCTTTCTTT CASSWGTGDEAFF
TRBJ2-7 - - TRBV7-9 TGTGCCAGCAGCACGAGGGGGGGGAGGACCTACGAGCAGTACTTC CASSTRGGRTYEQYF
TRBJ2-1 TRBD2 once TRBV30 TGTGCCTGGAAACAACTAGCGGCTTACAATGAGCAGTTCTTC CAWKQLAAYNEQFF
TRBJ2-1 - - TRBV5-1 TGCGCCAGCAGCTCCCCAATCGCTGGTGGGACTTCGAATGAGCAGTTCTTC CASSSPIAGGTSNEQFF
TRBJ2-1 - - TRBV6-5 TGTGCCAGCAGTGACAAAACCTACAATGAGCAGTTCTTC CASSDKTYNEQFF
TRBJ2-1 TRBD2 - TRBV9 TGTGCCAGCAGCGCCGACTTAGCGGGAGGGTACACTCGATACAATGAGCAGTTCTTC CASSADLAGGYTRYNEQFF
TRBJ1-2 - - TRBV7-6 TGTGCCAGCAGCTTAAGGCAGGAGACTGGCTACACCTTC CASSLRQETGYTF
TRBJ1-2 TRBD1 - TRBV7-9 TGTGCCAGCAGCAACAGGGGGCCGGACTATGGCTACACCTTC CASSNRGPDYGYTF
TRBJ2-7 TRBD2 - TRBV27 TGTGCCAGCTCACAGACTAGCGGGAGGGTGGGTACGTACGAGCAGTACTTC CASSQTSGRVGTYEQYF
TRBJ2-7 - - TRBV9 TGTGCCAGCAGCCCCCTGAGCTCCTACGAGCAGTACTTC CASSPLSSYEQYF
TRBJ2-1 TRBD2 - TRBV7-2 TGTGCCAGCAGCTTGCGGGGGGACACCTACAATGAGCAGTTCTTC CASSLRGDTYNEQFF
TRBJ1-6 TRBD1 - TRBV5-1 TGCGCCAGCAGCCCCGGACAGGGAGCCCTTAATTCACCCCTCCACTTT CASSPGQGALNSPLHF